These T cell receptor beta chains were read from a single sample in a study of blood T cell repertoires in COVID-19. Repertoires were generated with immunoSEQ multiplex PCR, while TCRdb's copy carries only in-frame clones and drops some. The sample has 31,000 or so clones, 90% seen once. Sample: peripheral blood. These receptors all stem from a man aged 55-75 years with active COVID-19. The CDR3 runs from the conserved cysteine through the conserved F or W. Each record gives: J gene, D gene, V gene, clone size, CDR3 protein, CDR3 DNA. The D gene is left open where the match is weak. Expanded clones are given a class, and other clones once, few, many or no size at all.

TRBJ2-2	.	TRBV12-5	.	CASGLVRLGLDLTGELFF	TGTGCTAGTGGTTTGGTACGGCTAGGCCTTGATCTCACCGGGGAGCTGTTTTTT
TRBJ2-3	TRBD1	TRBV28	.	CASSSGQGGTDTQYF	TGTGCCAGCAGTTCTGGACAGGGTGGCACAGATACGCAGTATTTT
TRBJ2-6	TRBD1	TRBV7-8	.	CASSLLQGALSGANVLTF	TGTGCCAGCAGCCTACTTCAGGGGGCCCTCTCTGGGGCCAACGTCCTGACTTTC
TRBJ2-5	.	TRBV18	.	CASSPRTEETQYF	TGTGCCAGCTCACCACGAACAGAAGAGACCCAGTACTTC
TRBJ2-7	TRBD2	TRBV4-1	few	CASSQESASGGAFEQYF	TGCGCCAGCAGCCAAGAATCGGCAAGCGGGGGGGCCTTCGAGCAGTACTTC
TRBJ1-6	.	TRBV6-6	.	CASSYRQEDNSPLHF	TGTGCCAGCAGTTACCGACAGGAGGATAATTCACCCCTCCACTTT
TRBJ2-5	.	TRBV14	.	CASSSRQLTSPGTQYF	TGTGCCAGCAGCTCCCGACAGCTGACAAGCCCGGGGACCCAGTACTTC
TRBJ2-1	TRBD2	TRBV14	.	CASSPPGLADGRDEQFF	TGTGCCAGCAGCCCCCCGGGACTAGCGGATGGGCGGGATGAGCAGTTCTTC
TRBJ1-1	TRBD1	TRBV10-2	.	CASTSGQGLNTEAFF	TGCGCCAGCACTTCCGGACAGGGCCTGAACACTGAAGCTTTCTTT
TRBJ2-1	TRBD1	TRBV9	.	CASSADARGLWNEQFF	TGTGCCAGCAGCGCCGACGCCAGGGGGCTTTGGAATGAGCAGTTCTTC
TRBJ1-2	TRBD1	TRBV28	.	CASSLRGPLVYGYTF	TGTGCCAGCAGTTTAAGGGGGCCCCTGGTCTATGGCTACACCTTC
TRBJ2-2	.	TRBV10-3	.	CAITPRSTNTGELFF	TGTGCCATCACCCCTCGGTCAACGAACACCGGGGAGCTGTTTTTT
TRBJ1-6	.	TRBV7-2	.	CASSLWGHQAHSPLHF	TGTGCCAGCAGCTTATGGGGACACCAAGCCCATTCACCCCTCCACTTT
TRBJ2-2	TRBD1	TRBV3-1/TRBV3-2	few	CASSQGTGGTGELFF	TGTGCCAGCAGCCAAGGGACAGGGGGGACCGGGGAGCTGTTTTTT
TRBJ1-6	TRBD1	TRBV5-1	.	CASSGPGQDHSPLHF	TGCGCCAGCAGCGGGCCGGGACAGGACCATTCACCCCTCCACTTT
TRBJ1-2	.	TRBV19	.	CASSIRGSTRGYTF	TGTGCCAGTAGTATACGAGGGTCTACGCGGGGCTACACCTTC
TRBJ2-3	TRBD2	TRBV19	.	CASSWAGGRTDTQYF	TGTGCCAGTAGTTGGGCGGGGGGAAGGACAGATACGCAGTATTTT
TRBJ2-7	.	TRBV21-1	.	CASSKALSGAGDEQYF	TGTGCCAGCAGCAAAGCGCTTTCCGGCGCCGGGGACGAGCAGTACTTC
TRBJ2-3	.	TRBV7-8	.	CASSPEGGASTDTQYF	TGTGCCAGCAGCCCTGAGGGGGGGGCAAGCACAGATACGCAGTATTTT
TRBJ1-6	TRBD1	TRBV5-1	.	CASSQGQGVNSPLHF	TGCGCCAGCAGCCAGGGACAGGGGGTTAATTCACCCCTCCACTTT
TRBJ1-2	TRBD1	TRBV27	.	CASKRGQALYGYTF	TGTGCCAGCAAAAGGGGGCAAGCCCTTTATGGCTACACCTTC
TRBJ1-3	.	TRBV3-1/TRBV3-2	.	CASSPGGFGNTIYF	TGTGCCAGCAGCCCCGGAGGGTTTGGAAACACCATATATTTT
TRBJ1-1	.	TRBV2	.	CASSPLRGQSEAFF	TGTGCCAGCAGCCCCTTACGCGGACAGAGTGAAGCTTTCTTT
TRBJ2-7	.	TRBV6-5	.	CASTPGNTRYEQYF	TGTGCCAGCACCCCCGGGAACACTCGGTACGAGCAGTACTTC
TRBJ2-1	TRBD2	TRBV7-6	.	CASSSGLAGPKSSYNEQFF	TGTGCCAGCAGCTCGGGACTAGCGGGGCCCAAGAGCTCCTACAATGAGCAGTTCTTC
TRBJ1-1	.	TRBV6-1	.	CASRPWGVNTEAFF	TGTGCCAGCAGGCCGTGGGGGGTGAACACTGAAGCTTTCTTT
TRBJ2-3	.	TRBV27	.	CASSLSAADTQYF	TGTGCCAGCAGTTTATCGGCCGCAGATACGCAGTATTTT
TRBJ1-2	.	TRBV29-1	.	CSVSGQGLVYGYTF	TGCAGCGTTTCTGGTCAGGGGCTGGTCTATGGCTACACCTTC
TRBJ1-1	.	TRBV7-2	.	CASSRRPRGLLMNTEAFF	TGTGCCAGCAGCCGCCGACCGCGTGGGCTACTCATGAACACTGAAGCTTTCTTT
TRBJ2-3	.	TRBV19	.	CASSATGSDTQYF	TGTGCCAGTAGTGCCACGGGATCGGATACGCAGTATTTT
TRBJ1-5	TRBD1	TRBV19	.	CASSFRGDRVSGGQPQHF	TGTGCCAGTAGTTTCCGCGGGGACAGGGTCAGCGGAGGTCAGCCCCAGCATTTT
TRBJ2-7	.	TRBV18	.	CASSPIDGRPEQYF	TGTGCCAGCTCACCAATAGACGGGAGACCCGAGCAGTACTTC
TRBJ2-5	.	TRBV7-3	once	CASSPVGSRGETQYF	TGTGCCAGCAGCCCCGTCGGGTCTAGAGGGGAGACCCAGTACTTC
TRBJ2-3	TRBD2	TRBV4-1	.	CASSQDRGGHDTQYF	TGCGCCAGCAGCCAAGACCGGGGGGGCCACGATACGCAGTATTTT
TRBJ1-2	.	TRBV20-1	.	CSAADRTGYTF	TGCAGTGCAGCAGACAGGACTGGCTACACCTTC
TRBJ2-1	.	TRBV27	.	CASSLGDHREGQFF	TGTGCCAGCAGTTTAGGGGACCACAGGGAAGGGCAGTTCTTC